This T cell receptor (beta chain) was sequenced for a study of blood T cell repertoires in COVID-19. Method: immunoSEQ multiplex PCR; TCRdb's copy keeps in-frame clones and lacks some. The sample carries around 200,000 clones, approximately 84% recorded once. Germline V gene sequence: CDR1 SGHKS, CDR2 YYEKEE (reference sequence). The ends were cut back, 4 bases at V and 2 bases at J, with 19 bases in the middle. This CDR3 contains 18 residues. Only one count was recorded for this clone. The sample consisted of peripheral blood. The source of this sequence is a man in his fifties with acute or convalescent COVID-19. This chain joins TRBV5-5 and TRBJ2-6; a possible D gene is TRBD1 (5 bases). Here the CDR3 DNA reads TGTGCCAGCAGCCTCCGTGGACAAGGCGAAACTGGGGCCAACGTCCTGACTTTC. Its translation: CASSLRGQGETGANVLTF.